This passage covers 6 T cell receptor beta chains from one sample sequenced in a study of CD8 T cells in ankylosing spondylitis (dated by TCRdb to 2017 to 2019). Library creation used 5' RACE. Sequencer: Illumina HiSeq 2500. In TCRdb, the public reads were trimmed at Q25 with fastp and aligned with MiXCR, with productive beta chains retained. Rows are unified per CDR3 protein, each entry keeping the most common DNA and genes. Within this sample are around 250,000 distinct CDR3 sequences, with roughly 18% of them counted one time only. The leading ten clones occupy 25% to 40% of the sample. Input material: blood, either unsorted or a sorted T cell fraction (not recorded which). These receptors all come from a male donor with ankylosing spondylitis or in good health (not recorded which).

The V call is TRBV4-1, the J call TRBJ2-1; D not resolved. Trimming stripped 3 bases from V and 7 bases from J, with 10 bases between. The germline gives CDR1 MGHRA, CDR2 YSYEKL. The CDR3 extends over 13 amino acids. CDR3: CASSHRLQNEQFF. The CDR3 DNA is TGCGCCAGCAGCCACCGCCTCCAGAATGAGCAGTTCTTC.

This chain connects TRBV12-3 or TRBV12-4 to TRBJ2-7, with D perhaps matching TRBD2 (6 bases). Trimming shortened V by 2 bases and J by 0 bases, and 11 bases separated the two germline ends. CDR3 size: 15 residues. As DNA, the CDR3 is TGTGCCAGCAGTTTAAGCGGGTCAAGCTCCTACGAGCAGTACTTC. This codes for CASSLSGSSSYEQYF.

This rearrangement joins TRBV27 to TRBJ2-2; a possible D gene is TRBD1 (5 bases). Trimming left V 3 bases short and J 1 base short, with 18 bases between. CDR3 size: 18 residues. CDR1 MNHEY and CDR2 SMNVEV come from the germline V gene (reference sequence). The CDR3 sequence: CASSFLFQGKGNTGELFF. CDR3 DNA: TGTGCCAGCAGTTTCCTATTCCAGGGAAAGGGGAACACCGGGGAGCTGTTTTTT.

Turning to this clonotype: A much larger clone differs from this one at a single base, so this may be a read error. V is TRBV6-1 and J is TRBJ2-1; 9 bases fit TRBD2. Per the germline V gene, CDR1 is MNHNS and CDR2 is SASEGT. The CDR3 is 15 residues long. CDR3: CASSGIAGAGNKQFF. DNA of the CDR3: TGTGCCAGCAGTGGTATAGCGGGAGCGGGCAATAAGCAGTTCTTC.

This clonotype was observed a handful of times. This chain joins TRBV4-1 and TRBJ2-7; no clear D. Germline CDR1 reads MGHRA; CDR2 reads YSYEKL. V lost 1 base, J lost 2 bases, and 15 bases lay in between. The CDR3 spans 16 residues. The CDR3 here is CASSQGWAGRTYEQYF. CDR3 in DNA: TGCGCCAGCAGCCAAGGATGGGCAGGTAGGACCTACGAGCAGTACTTC.

This clonotype was counted between two and nine times. V usage is TRBV3-1 and J usage is TRBJ2-1, with 8 bases identical to TRBD2. The V segment lost 3 bases and the J segment 5 bases; nucleotides outside the gene matches: 6. Germline V gene lookup returns CDR1 LGHDT and CDR2 YNNKEL (reference sequence). The CDR3 consists of 15 residues. The CDR3 nucleotides are TGTGCCAGCAGCCATCGACTAGCGAGGGACAATGAGCAGTTCTTC. It translates to CASSHRLARDNEQFF.